Sequencing of this T cell receptor (beta chain) was carried out in a study of cytomegalovirus exposure and HLA in healthy donors. Trimming removed 5 bases from V and 2 bases from J, with 11 bases in between. Germline V gives CDR1 SNHLY, CDR2 FYNNEI. The CDR3 loop spans 14 amino acids. The primer mix had 60 Vbeta and 13 Jbeta primers. Generated by immunoSEQ multiplex PCR, the TCRdb table keeps only in-frame clones and is missing some. This table holds 160,000 or so clones, roughly 87% found once. The receptor was derived from a man between 45 and 60 years old in good health and CMV-seropositive. The sample consisted of PBMCs. V is TRBV2 and J is TRBJ2-3, with D possibly being TRBD1 (5 bases). This chain's CDR3 is CASSKLTDTDTQYF. CDR3 nucleotides: TGTGCCAGCAGTAAATTGACAGACACAGATACGCAGTATTTT.